A single sample gave rise to the 14 T cell receptor beta chains below, sequenced in a study of shared clonotypes between healthy human individuals (dated by TCRdb to the early 2020s). The method was the immunoSEQ multiplex PCR assay. TCRdb took this table from immuneACCESS and kept in-frame rearrangements with V and J called. Such tables lack part of the clones; where checked against another copy, unresolved V genes explain under half of the gap, and the rest is unexplained. Across this sample there are approximately 2.4 million clones, with around 95% seen only once. The top ten clonotypes cover around 0.13% of the sample. Sequencing was carried out using naive CD4+ T cells sorted from blood. The cell subset or site label of this sample denotes: CD45RA+ positively selected. These TCRs come from a man between 18 and 35 years old in good health.

The chain carries TRBV25-1 and TRBJ2-5, with TRBD1 matching 12 bases. V was clipped by 1 base and J by 6 bases; unmatched bases: 12. The germline CDR1 and CDR2 sequences are MGHDK and SYGVNS. CDR3 size: 18 residues. CDR3 DNA sequence: TGTGCCAGCAGTGAATGGGCCGTTGGGACAGGGGGCAGGAAGACCCAGTACTTC. Residues: CASSEWAVGTGGRKTQYF. The whole variable domain, filled in from reference TRBV25-1 and TRBJ2-5, reads EADIYQTPRYLVIGTGKKITLECSQTMGHDKMYWYQQDPGMELHLIHYSYGVNSTEKGDLSSESTVSRIRTEHFPLTLESARPSHTSQYLCASSEWAVGTGGRKTQYFGPGTRLLVL.

As concerns this clone: Other DNA sequences of this sample code for an identical CDR3. This chain connects TRBV10-3 to TRBJ2-5; 10 nucleotides line up with TRBD1. This CDR3 has 13 amino acids. Germline CDR1 reads ENHRY; CDR2 reads SYGVKD. V lost 10 bases and J lost 5; bases outside the gene matches: 7. The DNA of the CDR3 is TGTGCCACCCGACAGGGGGCTGAGGAGACCCAGTACTTC. Protein sequence: CATRQGAEETQYF.

DNA of the CDR3: TGTGCCAGCAGCCCGGGGATGGGCTACGAGCAGTACTTC. Translation: CASSPGMGYEQYF. The rearrangement uses TRBV11-2 and TRBJ2-7, with D possibly matching TRBD2 (5 bases). The V and J ends lost 5 bases and 3 bases respectively, with 11 bases between them. The germline CDR1 and CDR2 sequences are SGHAT and FQNNGV. This CDR3 contains 13 residues.

This chain links TRBV6-1 with TRBJ2-3, with D unresolved. Germline V lookup: CDR1 MNHNS, CDR2 SASEGT. V dropped 6 bases and J dropped 7 bases, with 11 bases sitting between them. The CDR3 has 12 residues. CDR3 in DNA: TGTGCCAGCAGCCGATCCCCAAATACGCAGTATTTT. Translated, it gives CASSRSPNTQYF.

Worth noting for this clone: Other DNA sequences in this sample translate to the same CDR3. This chain links TRBV28 with TRBJ2-1; TRBD2 aligns across 11 bases. Germline assignment: CDR1 MDHEN and CDR2 SYDVKM. Trimming at V came to 6 bases and at J to 0 bases, leaving 4 bases not matched to a gene. The CDR3 spans 16 residues. The CDR3 DNA sequence: TGTGCCAGCAGCCTAGCGGGGGGAAACTCCTACAATGAGCAGTTCTTC. Protein product: CASSLAGGNSYNEQFF.

V is TRBV5-1 and J is TRBJ2-5; D gene ambiguous. Germline-derived CDR1 and CDR2 are SGHRS and YFSETQ. The V and J ends lost 2 bases and 1 base respectively, with 18 bases between them. The CDR3 sequence is 17 residues long. CDR3 region: CASSFGSSTLRQETQYF. The CDR3 DNA is TGCGCCAGCAGCTTCGGATCGTCTACCCTACGCCAAGAGACCCAGTACTTC.

The rearrangement links TRBV6-5 to TRBJ2-7, with no clear D. The CDR3 runs 11 residues. V was clipped by 0 bases and J by 8 bases, with 5 bases between them. In germline, CDR1 is MNHEY, CDR2 SVGAGI. The DNA for the CDR3 is TGTGCCAGCAGTTACTCTGGGAAGCAGTACTTC. This encodes CASSYSGKQYF.

This clone was observed once. The chain joins TRBV30 to TRBJ1-5; 7 bases match TRBD1. The CDR3 runs to 13 residues. The V and J ends lost 5 bases and 8 bases, in that order; junction bases with no gene match: 9. From germline, CDR1 is GTSNPN and CDR2 SVGIG (reference sequence). CDR3 region: CAWDEQGKEPQHF. The DNA of the CDR3 is TGTGCCTGGGATGAACAGGGGAAGGAGCCCCAGCATTTT.

This clone came up once. V is TRBV2 and J is TRBJ2-7; 8 bases align to TRBD2. This CDR3 contains 14 residues. CDR1 SNHLY and CDR2 FYNNEI come from the germline V gene. V gave up 5 bases and J gave up 1 base; unmatched junction bases: 4. The CDR3 region is CASSTTSESYEQYF. In DNA, the CDR3 is TGTGCCAGCAGTACGACTAGCGAGTCCTACGAGCAGTACTTC.

The rearrangement joins TRBV10-2 to TRBJ1-2; 7 positions match TRBD1. Germline CDR1 WSHSY, CDR2 SAAADI. The J segment lost 5 bases and the V segment lost 2 bases, leaving 8 bases of the junction unmatched. The CDR3 is 15 residues long. The CDR3 region is CASSEHRQGRYGYTF. In DNA form, the CDR3 reads TGCGCCAGCAGTGAGCACCGACAGGGTCGGTATGGCTACACCTTC.

The J gene is TRBJ2-7, the V gene TRBV7-6; D might be TRBD2 (5 bases). CDR1 and CDR2 (germline): SGHVS, FNYEAQ. The V end lost 2 bases, the J end lost 2 bases, and 19 bases lay between the germline ends. This CDR3 has 17 amino acids. In DNA form, the CDR3 reads TGTGCCAGCAGCTTAACTTCGGACTTTTCATTAGCCTACGAGCAGTACTTC. Translation: CASSLTSDFSLAYEQYF.

This chain's CDR3 is CASSGGTSFLSYEQYF. DNA of the CDR3: TGTGCCAGCAGTGGAGGGACTTCCTTCCTATCCTACGAGCAGTACTTC. The rearrangement links TRBV6-1 to TRBJ2-7; tentatively, D is TRBD2 (6 bases). Germline CDR1 MNHNS, CDR2 SASEGT. V lost 4 bases and J 1 base, leaving 17 bases between the germline ends. This CDR3 is built from 16 residues.

The rearrangement links TRBV30 to TRBJ1-2; D may be TRBD1 (5 bases). V was cut by 4 bases and J by 1 base, with 7 bases left in between. CDR1 GTSNPN and CDR2 SVGIG come from the germline V gene (reference sequence). The CDR3 has 12 amino acids. The CDR3 spells CAWTRDNYGYTF. CDR3 DNA: TGTGCCTGGACCAGGGATAACTATGGCTACACCTTC.

The genes are TRBV29-1 and TRBJ1-2; 8 nucleotides agree with TRBD1. Germline lookup yields CDR1 SQVTM and CDR2 ANQGSEA. The CDR3 runs to 13 residues. Trimming at V came to 1 base and at J to 4 bases, leaving 2 bases not matched to a gene. CDR3: CSVEGQGPYGYTF. CDR3 DNA sequence: TGCAGCGTTGAAGGACAGGGGCCCTATGGCTACACCTTC.